This T cell receptor (beta chain) emerged from a study of cytomegalovirus exposure and HLA in healthy donors. Among the 90 to 150 subjects of the validation cohort, separate from the roughly 700-subject first cohort, were the donors. Overall study findings and caveats: The study designated roughly 160 TCR beta chains cytomegalovirus-associated.

Libraries were prepared by immunoSEQ multiplex PCR; TCRdb keeps only in-frame clonotypes and omits some of them. The sample records nearly 110,000 clones, around 89% being singletons. Turning to this clone: Antigen specificity is unknown.

The receptor was derived from a woman between 18 and 29 years old in good health and CMV-seropositive. Sequenced input: PBMCs.

The CDR3 protein is CASSLVPGGNADTQYF. CDR3 nucleotide sequence: TGCGCCAGCAGCTTGGTACCAGGGGGTAATGCAGATACGCAGTATTTT. The chain couples TRBV5-1 to TRBJ2-3, with 7 bases aligning to TRBD1. J gave up 4 bases and V 0 bases, and 8 bases lay outside the gene matches. Germline CDR1 reads SGHRS; CDR2 reads YFSETQ. The CDR3 extends over 16 amino acids.